This T cell receptor (beta chain) is from a study of response to subunit inactivated influenza vaccine. General study findings and limits: It was the authors' suggestion that each seasonal influenza vaccination recruits few new T cells.

Worth noting for this clonotype: The antigen remains unidentified.

CDR3 size: 16 residues. V shed 0 bases, J shed 10 bases, and the junction held 11 bases outside the gene matches. The germline V gene encodes CDR1 MNHEY and CDR2 SMNVEV (reference sequence). TCRdb fed the RT-PCR reads into MiXCR, producing one record per CDR3 protein. This sample carries 600,000 to 850,000 distinct CDR3 sequences, around 15% of them seen once, and the ten largest clones take approximately 7.6%. The clonotype originates from a man aged 45-60 years who received an inactivated influenza vaccine. This material consisted of PBMCs from blood, taken roughly 2 weeks before vaccination. The rearrangement joins TRBV27 to TRBJ2-1; 8 bases align to TRBD2. Here the CDR3 reads CASSLSRLAPGTEQFF. The CDR3 nucleotides are TGTGCCAGCAGTTTATCGAGACTAGCGCCTGGTACGGAGCAGTTCTTC.